What follows is one T cell receptor (beta chain) and its context. This record belongs to a study of control samples from healthy donors and cancer patients. CDR1 and CDR2 from the germline V gene are GTSNPN and SVGIG (reference sequence). V dropped 4 bases and J dropped 9 bases, with 17 bases sitting between them. CDR3 length equals 13 residues. The method was immunoSEQ multiplex PCR; TCRdb's version includes in-frame clones alone and lacks a portion of them. The data show more than 80,000 clones, 90% to 95% seen once. The chain uses TRBV30 and TRBJ2-3; possibly TRBD1 or TRBD2 for D (5 bases each). The sample comprised blood. This sequence originates from a man younger than 35 in good health. CDR3 coding DNA: TGTGCCTGGACCATACAGGATGGAGGAACGCAGTATTTT. It yields the protein CAWTIQDGGTQYF.